These 22 T cell receptor beta chains were all obtained from the same sample, sequenced in a study of CD8 T cells in ankylosing spondylitis. Broader study findings: The study identified a TCR beta motif of under ten highly homologous variants that appeared characteristic of ankylosing spondylitis blood.

Their specific antigens are unknown. TCRdb itself ran the 5' RACE reads through MiXCR, one entry per CDR3 protein. Among about 510,000 distinct CDR3 sequences listed, approximately 5% were seen once. Sequenced input: blood, either unsorted or a sorted T cell fraction (not recorded which). Receptor source: a male donor with ankylosing spondylitis.

This clonotype appeared many times. The CDR3 spells CASSLGQGANTYEQYF. CDR3 nucleotide sequence: TGTGCCAGCAGCCTCGGACAGGGGGCGAATACCTACGAGCAGTACTTC. The V and J genes are TRBV3-1 and TRBJ2-7; TRBD1 aligns across 11 bases. Germline V gives CDR1 LGHDT, CDR2 YNNKEL (reference sequence). The CDR3 sequence is 16 residues long. V shed 4 bases and J 2 bases; nucleotides not matched to a gene: 7.

This clonotype was detected ten times or more. This chain uses TRBV20-1 with TRBJ1-1; D may be TRBD1 (5 bases). Per germline, CDR1 DFQATT and CDR2 SNEGSKA (reference sequence). The length of the CDR3 is 13 residues. V dropped 4 bases and J dropped 2 bases, with 11 bases sitting between them. The CDR3 here is CSANRGVNTEAFF. In nucleotides, the CDR3 is TGCAGTGCTAACCGGGGGGTCAACACTGAAGCTTTCTTT.

This clonotype has ten or more counts. J is TRBJ2-7 and V is TRBV4-3, with 11 positions matching TRBD1. This CDR3 is 14 amino acids long. Germline-derived CDR1 and CDR2 are LGHNA and YSLEER. The V segment lost 6 bases and the J segment 7 bases; nucleotides outside the gene matches: 8. CDR3 loop: CASSGDRGIGEQYF. The CDR3 DNA reads as TGCGCCAGCAGTGGGGACAGGGGGATTGGTGAGCAGTACTTC.

The V call is TRBV5-1, the J call TRBJ2-7, with 10 bases identical to TRBD1. This CDR3 has 14 residues. J gave up 5 bases and V 4 bases, and 6 bases lay outside the gene matches. The germline V gene has CDR1 SGHRS and CDR2 YFSETQ. Here the CDR3 DNA reads TGCGCCAGCAGCGGGACAGGGGCCAACCACGAGCAGTACTTC. Translated, it gives CASSGTGANHEQYF.

This clonotype was observed at least ten times. The gene calls are TRBV28 and TRBJ2-1; tentatively, D is TRBD2 (6 bases). The length of the CDR3 is 16 residues. The V end lost 5 bases, the J end lost 0 bases, and 14 bases lay between the germline ends. CDR1 and CDR2 (germline): MDHEN, SYDVKM. The chain's CDR3 is CASSNIGTHSYNEQFF. The CDR3 DNA is TGTGCCAGCAGTAACATCGGGACTCACTCCTACAATGAGCAGTTCTTC.

This clonotype was observed at least ten times. The chain recombines TRBV12-3 or TRBV12-4 with TRBJ1-1, with D maybe TRBD1 (5 bases). V lost 1 base to trimming and J lost 4 bases, with 16 bases between them. The CDR3 extends over 16 amino acids. The DNA of the CDR3 is TGTGCCAGCAGTTTAGTGGTGGGTGGGGGGATCACTGAAGCTTTCTTT. Its protein product is CASSLVVGGGITEAFF.

This clonotype was counted ten times or more. The CDR3 DNA reads TGTGCCAGCAGTTTAGGGTCAGGGGGCTTGGATGGCTACACCTTC. Its translation is CASSLGSGGLDGYTF. J is TRBJ1-2 and V is TRBV12-3 or TRBV12-4, with TRBD1 matching 8 bases. The trim removed 1 base at V and 6 bases at J, leaving 7 bases unmatched. The CDR3 spans 15 residues.

This clonotype was observed a handful of times. This chain uses TRBV6-4 with TRBJ2-7; 9 bases align to TRBD2. Germline-derived CDR1 and CDR2 are MRHNA and SNTAGT. V shed 3 bases and J 0 bases; nucleotides not matched to a gene: 3. The CDR3 covers 15 residues. The CDR3 loop is CASSEDSGSSYEQYF. The CDR3 DNA follows: TGTGCCAGCAGTGAGGATAGCGGGAGCTCCTACGAGCAGTACTTC.

The sample holds many counts of this clonotype. The rearrangement links TRBV6-1 to TRBJ2-5; 11 nucleotides align to TRBD2. The V segment lost 2 bases and the J segment 5 bases; nucleotides outside the gene matches: 10. Germline V gives CDR1 MNHNS, CDR2 SASEGT. The CDR3 has 17 amino acids. This CDR3 is CASSERITSGSGETQYF. The DNA for the CDR3 is TGTGCCAGCAGTGAAAGGATAACTAGCGGGAGTGGGGAGACCCAGTACTTC.

In its sample, this clonotype was seen many times. This chain joins TRBV27 and TRBJ1-1; no reliable D call. Germline lookup yields CDR1 MNHEY and CDR2 SMNVEV (reference sequence). The CDR3 is 16 residues long. Trimming left V 4 bases short and J 1 base short, with 16 bases between. The CDR3 DNA reads as TGTGCCAGCAGTTCCACCCGCCGTACGGCGAACACTGAAGCTTTCTTT. Amino acids: CASSSTRRTANTEAFF.

This clonotype has ten or more counts. The chain is built from TRBV5-1 and TRBJ2-7; no firm D call. V was pared by 7 bases and J by 0 bases, with 14 bases between. Germline assignment: CDR1 SGHRS and CDR2 YFSETQ. This CDR3 is 14 amino acids long. In DNA form, the CDR3 reads TGCGCCAGCCGGTTTGGGTCAAACTCCTACGAGCAGTACTTC. It specifies CASRFGSNSYEQYF.

In this sample, this clonotype turned up many times. The chain employs TRBV29-1 and TRBJ1-1; D is unclear. Germline V lookup: CDR1 SQVTM, CDR2 ANQGSEA. This CDR3 spans 12 amino acids. The V gene lost 4 bases and the J gene lost 4 bases, with 10 bases spanning the gap. Here the CDR3 reads CSVGEVSTEAFF. The CDR3 coding sequence is TGCAGCGTTGGAGAGGTGAGCACTGAAGCTTTCTTT.

Ten or more counts support this clonotype. The chain is built from TRBV7-8 and TRBJ2-7; D perhaps matches TRBD2 (6 bases). CDR1 and CDR2 from the germline V gene are SGHVS and FQNEAQ. V lost 0 bases and J lost 4, with 13 bases in between. The CDR3 is 15 amino acids. CDR3: CASSLARGAGYEQYF. For the CDR3, the DNA is TGTGCCAGCAGCTTAGCACGCGGGGCTGGGTACGAGCAGTACTTC.

The sample holds many counts of this clonotype. V is TRBV5-1 and J is TRBJ2-2; 9 bases are a match to TRBD1. The CDR3 runs 16 residues. J lost 2 bases, V lost 2 bases, and 4 bases had no gene match. Germline loops: CDR1 SGHRS, CDR2 YFSETQ. CDR3 DNA sequence: TGCGCCAGCAGCTTAACAGGGGGCTACAACACCGGGGAGCTGTTTTTT. Translating gives CASSLTGGYNTGELFF. Full variable domain (remainder filled in from reference TRBV5-1 and TRBJ2-2): KAGVTQTPRYLIKTRGQQVTLSCSPISGHRSVSWYQQTPGQGLQFLFEYFSETQRNKGNFPGRFSGRQFSNSRSEMNVSTLELGDSALYLCASSLTGGYNTGELFFGEGSRLTVL.

This clonotype was detected ten times or more. The rearrangement links TRBV7-9 to TRBJ1-4; no reliable D call. The CDR3 extends over 13 amino acids. Trimming stripped 7 bases from V and 7 bases from J, with 13 bases between. The V gene's germline CDR1 is SEHNR and CDR2 FQNEAQ (reference sequence). This chain's CDR3 is CASTKGGPEKLFF. CDR3 nucleotide sequence: TGTGCCAGCACTAAAGGAGGGCCTGAAAAACTGTTTTTT.

In this sample, this clonotype turned up many times. The chain links TRBV7-8 to TRBJ2-7; D might be TRBD1 (6 bases). The CDR3 runs to 13 residues. CDR1 and CDR2 from the germline V gene are SGHVS and FQNEAQ. Trimming took off 8 bases at V and 2 bases at J, with 13 bases between the two ends. CDR3 DNA sequence: TGTGCCAGCCACGACAGGACGGCCTACGAGCAGTACTTC. Amino acids: CASHDRTAYEQYF.

The chain carries TRBV19 and TRBJ1-1; D not certain. The CDR3 runs to 14 residues. In germline, CDR1 is LNHDA, CDR2 SQIVND (reference sequence). The V gene lost 3 bases and the J gene lost 3 bases, with 11 bases spanning the gap. CDR3 loop: CASSISGWDTEAFF. DNA of the CDR3: TGTGCCAGTAGTATCTCGGGGTGGGACACTGAAGCTTTCTTT. The full variable domain, with the rest looked up from reference TRBV19 and TRBJ1-1, is DGGITQSPKYLFRKEGQNVTLSCEQNLNHDAMYWYRQDPGQGLRLIYYSQIVNDFQKGDIAEGYSVSREKKESFPLTVTSAQKNPTAFYLCASSISGWDTEAFFGQGTRLTVV.

The rearrangement links TRBV2 to TRBJ1-5; 9 bases align to TRBD1. The germline V gene has CDR1 SNHLY and CDR2 FYNNEI. There are 15 residues in the CDR3. With V trimmed by 4 bases and J by 5 bases, 6 bases remained unmatched. The chain's CDR3 is CASSALGQGHQPQHF. The CDR3 DNA sequence: TGTGCCAGCAGTGCCCTGGGACAGGGCCATCAGCCCCAGCATTTT.

This chain connects TRBV7-6 to TRBJ2-1; tentative D call: TRBD2 (7 bases). This CDR3 contains 14 residues. Trimming stripped 0 bases from V and 10 bases from J, with 13 bases between. Germline loops: CDR1 SGHVS, CDR2 FNYEAQ. The CDR3 nucleotides are TGTGCCAGCAGCTTAGCGGGGGGGCGCGGGGAGCAGTTCTTC. Protein product: CASSLAGGRGEQFF.

Many counts were recorded for this clonotype. The chain has TRBV28 and TRBJ2-5; D uncertain. With 3 bases removed from V and 6 bases from J, the gap between germline ends came to 17 bases. The CDR3 length is 15 residues. Per the germline V gene, CDR1 is MDHEN and CDR2 is SYDVKM. The CDR3 DNA is TGTGCCAGCAGTTTGTTCTGGGCAGGTTCTAAGACCCAGTACTTC. Encoded protein: CASSLFWAGSKTQYF.

There are many counts of this clonotype. The rearrangement uses TRBV18 and TRBJ2-5; unclear D gene. The CDR3 covers 13 residues. Trimming cost V 3 bases and J 2 bases, with 7 bases left between them. Per the germline V gene, CDR1 is KGHSH and CDR2 is LQKENI. The CDR3 DNA is TGTGCCAGCTCACCTCACCAGCAAGAGACCCAGTACTTC. Its translation is CASSPHQQETQYF.

This clonotype was counted a few times. The chain links TRBV5-1 to TRBJ2-7; the D call may be TRBD1 or TRBD2 (5 bases each). V lost 2 bases and J lost 4, with 13 bases in between. Per germline, CDR1 SGHRS and CDR2 YFSETQ. This CDR3 region has 14 residues. The CDR3 is CASSFQGVGYEQYF. DNA of the CDR3: TGCGCCAGCAGCTTCCAGGGAGTCGGGTACGAGCAGTACTTC.